This TCR beta chain came from a study of blood T cell repertoires in COVID-19 (TCRdb year 2020). In the study overall: The collaborator samples originated in the United States, Italy and Spain and spanned the acute and convalescent phases of COVID-19. A de-identified subject ID, COVID-19 status, age in years and sex were almost always included in the sample metadata. Subjects who had been exposed to COVID-19, were actively infected with it, or had recovered from it provided the deeply sampled blood TCRbeta repertoires that made up the dataset. Where available, HLA class I and class II types were taken from metadata supplied by the sample provider and were not determined by assay-based typing. The material from the prospective study consisted of cDNA or gDNA derived from T cells, B-cell-depleted T cells, or PBMCs. Samples came from the ongoing ImmuneRACE study (first 160 participants) plus 1,254 subjects from 6 global collaborators. The repertoires were released in a freely available public database intended as a resource for research on the immune response to SARS-CoV-2.

Trimming takes 5 bases from V and 0 bases from J, and the germline ends sit 11 bases apart. The germline V gene encodes CDR1 SGHRS and CDR2 YFSETQ. The CDR3 spans 15 residues, from the cysteine through the phenylalanine. Just the 45-base CDR3 DNA is kept, in frame starting at base 1. This clone has more than one count but fewer than ten. No cognate antigen has been identified for it. No base-level quality is on record; no much larger clone is a single base apart. Collaborating institutions collected whole blood in K2EDTA tubes following their own protocols. For TCRbeta analysis, collaborators shipped samples in one of three forms: frozen whole blood, isolated PBMCs, or DNA extracted from either of those sample types. TCRbeta CDR3 regions were amplified from genomic DNA by means of the immunoSEQ Assay, a bias-controlled multiplex PCR. The authors processed their data as follows. The number of nucleated cells in each sample was estimated from the amplification of reference gene primers within the assay. To quantify the absolute abundance of each unique TCRbeta CDR3 rearrangement, sequence reads were collapsed and filtered. For each sample, productive Simpson clonality was calculated as the square root of Simpson's diversity index over productive rearrangements. Held by TCRdb, this immuneACCESS table contains in-frame sequences only and omits some clones. Under half of the omission traces to an unresolved V gene where checked; the cause of the rest is unknown. The DNA was the basis for D and trimming; V, J and clone size are from that table. This sample gives approximately 54,000 clones in total; 75% to 85% of them show up just once. The biggest ten clones account for over 4% of the sample.

What the work shows at the level of the full study, not this receptor alone: Clinical and demographic metadata were provided uncurated, with the amount varying by source and participant.

The sequenced sample consisted of peripheral blood. This TCR was recovered from a woman in her fifties or sixties with acute or convalescent COVID-19. The chain links TRBV5-1 with TRBJ1-4, with the D gene call left open. The CDR3 corresponds to CASSPKLATNEKLFF. The nucleotide sequence reads TGCGCCAGCAGTCCCAAACTCGCAACTAATGAAAAACTGTTTTTT.